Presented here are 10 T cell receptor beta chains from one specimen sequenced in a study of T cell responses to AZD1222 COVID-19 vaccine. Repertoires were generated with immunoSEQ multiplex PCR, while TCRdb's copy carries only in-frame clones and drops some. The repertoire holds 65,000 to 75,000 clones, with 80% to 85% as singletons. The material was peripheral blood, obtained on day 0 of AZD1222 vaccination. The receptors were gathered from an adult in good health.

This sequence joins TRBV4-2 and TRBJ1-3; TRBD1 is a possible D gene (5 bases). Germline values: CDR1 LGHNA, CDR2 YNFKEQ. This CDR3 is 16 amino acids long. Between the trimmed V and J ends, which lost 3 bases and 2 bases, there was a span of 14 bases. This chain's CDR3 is CASSQLGGRTGNTIYF. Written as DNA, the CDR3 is TGTGCCAGCAGCCAGCTTGGGGGGAGGACTGGAAACACCATATATTTT.

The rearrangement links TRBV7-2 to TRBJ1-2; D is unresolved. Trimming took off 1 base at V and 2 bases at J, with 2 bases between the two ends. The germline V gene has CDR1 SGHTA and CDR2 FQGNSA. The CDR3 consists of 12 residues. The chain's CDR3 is CASSLVNYGYTF. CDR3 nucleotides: TGTGCCAGCAGCTTAGTGAACTATGGCTACACCTTC.

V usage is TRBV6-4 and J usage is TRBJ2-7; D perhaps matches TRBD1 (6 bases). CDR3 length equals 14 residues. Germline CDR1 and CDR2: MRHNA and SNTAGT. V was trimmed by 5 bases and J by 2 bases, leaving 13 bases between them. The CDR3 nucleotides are TGTGCCAGCAGTAGGGGGACACGAGCCTACGAGCAGTACTTC. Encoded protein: CASSRGTRAYEQYF.

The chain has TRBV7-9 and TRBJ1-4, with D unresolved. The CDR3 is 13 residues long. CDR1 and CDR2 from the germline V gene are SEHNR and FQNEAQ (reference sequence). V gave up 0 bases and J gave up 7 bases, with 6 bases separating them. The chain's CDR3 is CASSLAVGEKLFF. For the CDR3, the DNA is TGTGCCAGCAGCTTAGCGGTGGGTGAAAAACTGTTTTTT.

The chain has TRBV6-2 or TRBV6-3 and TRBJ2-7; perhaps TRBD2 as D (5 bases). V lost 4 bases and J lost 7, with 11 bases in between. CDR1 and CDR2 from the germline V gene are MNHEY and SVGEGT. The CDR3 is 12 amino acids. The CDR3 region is CASSLTQREQYF. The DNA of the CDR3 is TGTGCCAGCAGTTTAACCCAGCGGGAGCAGTACTTC.

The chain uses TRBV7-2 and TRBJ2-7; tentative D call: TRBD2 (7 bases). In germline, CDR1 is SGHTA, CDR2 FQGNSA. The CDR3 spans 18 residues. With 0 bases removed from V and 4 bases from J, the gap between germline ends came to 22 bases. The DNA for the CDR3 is TGTGCCAGCAGCTTAGCCGAGCACTGGGGGGGGCCAATGTACGAGCAGTACTTC. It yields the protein CASSLAEHWGGPMYEQYF.

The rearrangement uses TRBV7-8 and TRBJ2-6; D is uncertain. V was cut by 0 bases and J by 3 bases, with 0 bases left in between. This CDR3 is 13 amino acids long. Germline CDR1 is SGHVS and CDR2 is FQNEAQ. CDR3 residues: CASSLAGANVLTF. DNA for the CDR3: TGTGCCAGCAGCTTAGCTGGGGCCAACGTCCTGACTTTC.

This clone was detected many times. The CDR3 region has the DNA TGTGCCAGCAGCTGGCCGGGACAGGGAATCACTGAAGCTTTCTTT. Protein product: CASSWPGQGITEAFF. J is TRBJ1-1 and V is TRBV7-6; TRBD1 matches at 9 bases. The germline V gene encodes CDR1 SGHVS and CDR2 FNYEAQ. The CDR3 totals 15 residues. The V gene end was trimmed by 4 bases and the J gene end by 4 bases; junction bases not matched to a gene: 7.

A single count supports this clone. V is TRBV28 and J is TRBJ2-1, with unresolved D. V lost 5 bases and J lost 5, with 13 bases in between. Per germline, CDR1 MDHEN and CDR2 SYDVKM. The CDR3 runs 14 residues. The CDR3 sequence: CASSNWTVHNEQFF. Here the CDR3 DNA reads TGTGCCAGCAGTAACTGGACGGTACACAATGAGCAGTTCTTC.

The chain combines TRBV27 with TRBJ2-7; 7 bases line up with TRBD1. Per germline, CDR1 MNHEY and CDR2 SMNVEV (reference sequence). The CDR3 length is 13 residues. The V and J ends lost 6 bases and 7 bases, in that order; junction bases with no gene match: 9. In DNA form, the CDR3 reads TGTGCCAGCAGCCTCCCGACAGGGCTAGAGCAGTACTTC. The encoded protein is CASSLPTGLEQYF.